The T cell receptor (beta chain) under discussion was sequenced for a study of blood T cells in healthy people across ages. There are 13 residues in the CDR3. Germline V gene data show CDR1 as DFQATT and CDR2 as SNEGSKA (reference sequence). Study-level results: Diversity estimated from one million T cells was considered an underestimate. Measured against age, TCR beta diversity per million T cells decreased in a roughly linear manner.

Combining a sample-barcoded 5' primer with a J-beta primer mix, a second PCR ran for about 7 to 11 cycles. A single record per CDR3 protein comes from TCRdb applying MiXCR to the 5' RACE reads. Among roughly 1,500,000 distinct CDR3 sequences listed, about 32% were seen once. All donors came from Russia, were Caucasian and healthy, and spanned ages roughly 6 to 95. This clonotype was found a few times. What it binds is unknown. The chain couples TRBV20-1 to TRBJ1-1; possible D gene TRBD1, 5 bases. The sequenced sample was blood. The sequence derives from a woman younger than 45 in good health. CDR3 DNA sequence: TGCAGCGCCGAAAGGGGATGGAACACTGAAGCTTTCTTT. It is translated as CSAERGWNTEAFF.